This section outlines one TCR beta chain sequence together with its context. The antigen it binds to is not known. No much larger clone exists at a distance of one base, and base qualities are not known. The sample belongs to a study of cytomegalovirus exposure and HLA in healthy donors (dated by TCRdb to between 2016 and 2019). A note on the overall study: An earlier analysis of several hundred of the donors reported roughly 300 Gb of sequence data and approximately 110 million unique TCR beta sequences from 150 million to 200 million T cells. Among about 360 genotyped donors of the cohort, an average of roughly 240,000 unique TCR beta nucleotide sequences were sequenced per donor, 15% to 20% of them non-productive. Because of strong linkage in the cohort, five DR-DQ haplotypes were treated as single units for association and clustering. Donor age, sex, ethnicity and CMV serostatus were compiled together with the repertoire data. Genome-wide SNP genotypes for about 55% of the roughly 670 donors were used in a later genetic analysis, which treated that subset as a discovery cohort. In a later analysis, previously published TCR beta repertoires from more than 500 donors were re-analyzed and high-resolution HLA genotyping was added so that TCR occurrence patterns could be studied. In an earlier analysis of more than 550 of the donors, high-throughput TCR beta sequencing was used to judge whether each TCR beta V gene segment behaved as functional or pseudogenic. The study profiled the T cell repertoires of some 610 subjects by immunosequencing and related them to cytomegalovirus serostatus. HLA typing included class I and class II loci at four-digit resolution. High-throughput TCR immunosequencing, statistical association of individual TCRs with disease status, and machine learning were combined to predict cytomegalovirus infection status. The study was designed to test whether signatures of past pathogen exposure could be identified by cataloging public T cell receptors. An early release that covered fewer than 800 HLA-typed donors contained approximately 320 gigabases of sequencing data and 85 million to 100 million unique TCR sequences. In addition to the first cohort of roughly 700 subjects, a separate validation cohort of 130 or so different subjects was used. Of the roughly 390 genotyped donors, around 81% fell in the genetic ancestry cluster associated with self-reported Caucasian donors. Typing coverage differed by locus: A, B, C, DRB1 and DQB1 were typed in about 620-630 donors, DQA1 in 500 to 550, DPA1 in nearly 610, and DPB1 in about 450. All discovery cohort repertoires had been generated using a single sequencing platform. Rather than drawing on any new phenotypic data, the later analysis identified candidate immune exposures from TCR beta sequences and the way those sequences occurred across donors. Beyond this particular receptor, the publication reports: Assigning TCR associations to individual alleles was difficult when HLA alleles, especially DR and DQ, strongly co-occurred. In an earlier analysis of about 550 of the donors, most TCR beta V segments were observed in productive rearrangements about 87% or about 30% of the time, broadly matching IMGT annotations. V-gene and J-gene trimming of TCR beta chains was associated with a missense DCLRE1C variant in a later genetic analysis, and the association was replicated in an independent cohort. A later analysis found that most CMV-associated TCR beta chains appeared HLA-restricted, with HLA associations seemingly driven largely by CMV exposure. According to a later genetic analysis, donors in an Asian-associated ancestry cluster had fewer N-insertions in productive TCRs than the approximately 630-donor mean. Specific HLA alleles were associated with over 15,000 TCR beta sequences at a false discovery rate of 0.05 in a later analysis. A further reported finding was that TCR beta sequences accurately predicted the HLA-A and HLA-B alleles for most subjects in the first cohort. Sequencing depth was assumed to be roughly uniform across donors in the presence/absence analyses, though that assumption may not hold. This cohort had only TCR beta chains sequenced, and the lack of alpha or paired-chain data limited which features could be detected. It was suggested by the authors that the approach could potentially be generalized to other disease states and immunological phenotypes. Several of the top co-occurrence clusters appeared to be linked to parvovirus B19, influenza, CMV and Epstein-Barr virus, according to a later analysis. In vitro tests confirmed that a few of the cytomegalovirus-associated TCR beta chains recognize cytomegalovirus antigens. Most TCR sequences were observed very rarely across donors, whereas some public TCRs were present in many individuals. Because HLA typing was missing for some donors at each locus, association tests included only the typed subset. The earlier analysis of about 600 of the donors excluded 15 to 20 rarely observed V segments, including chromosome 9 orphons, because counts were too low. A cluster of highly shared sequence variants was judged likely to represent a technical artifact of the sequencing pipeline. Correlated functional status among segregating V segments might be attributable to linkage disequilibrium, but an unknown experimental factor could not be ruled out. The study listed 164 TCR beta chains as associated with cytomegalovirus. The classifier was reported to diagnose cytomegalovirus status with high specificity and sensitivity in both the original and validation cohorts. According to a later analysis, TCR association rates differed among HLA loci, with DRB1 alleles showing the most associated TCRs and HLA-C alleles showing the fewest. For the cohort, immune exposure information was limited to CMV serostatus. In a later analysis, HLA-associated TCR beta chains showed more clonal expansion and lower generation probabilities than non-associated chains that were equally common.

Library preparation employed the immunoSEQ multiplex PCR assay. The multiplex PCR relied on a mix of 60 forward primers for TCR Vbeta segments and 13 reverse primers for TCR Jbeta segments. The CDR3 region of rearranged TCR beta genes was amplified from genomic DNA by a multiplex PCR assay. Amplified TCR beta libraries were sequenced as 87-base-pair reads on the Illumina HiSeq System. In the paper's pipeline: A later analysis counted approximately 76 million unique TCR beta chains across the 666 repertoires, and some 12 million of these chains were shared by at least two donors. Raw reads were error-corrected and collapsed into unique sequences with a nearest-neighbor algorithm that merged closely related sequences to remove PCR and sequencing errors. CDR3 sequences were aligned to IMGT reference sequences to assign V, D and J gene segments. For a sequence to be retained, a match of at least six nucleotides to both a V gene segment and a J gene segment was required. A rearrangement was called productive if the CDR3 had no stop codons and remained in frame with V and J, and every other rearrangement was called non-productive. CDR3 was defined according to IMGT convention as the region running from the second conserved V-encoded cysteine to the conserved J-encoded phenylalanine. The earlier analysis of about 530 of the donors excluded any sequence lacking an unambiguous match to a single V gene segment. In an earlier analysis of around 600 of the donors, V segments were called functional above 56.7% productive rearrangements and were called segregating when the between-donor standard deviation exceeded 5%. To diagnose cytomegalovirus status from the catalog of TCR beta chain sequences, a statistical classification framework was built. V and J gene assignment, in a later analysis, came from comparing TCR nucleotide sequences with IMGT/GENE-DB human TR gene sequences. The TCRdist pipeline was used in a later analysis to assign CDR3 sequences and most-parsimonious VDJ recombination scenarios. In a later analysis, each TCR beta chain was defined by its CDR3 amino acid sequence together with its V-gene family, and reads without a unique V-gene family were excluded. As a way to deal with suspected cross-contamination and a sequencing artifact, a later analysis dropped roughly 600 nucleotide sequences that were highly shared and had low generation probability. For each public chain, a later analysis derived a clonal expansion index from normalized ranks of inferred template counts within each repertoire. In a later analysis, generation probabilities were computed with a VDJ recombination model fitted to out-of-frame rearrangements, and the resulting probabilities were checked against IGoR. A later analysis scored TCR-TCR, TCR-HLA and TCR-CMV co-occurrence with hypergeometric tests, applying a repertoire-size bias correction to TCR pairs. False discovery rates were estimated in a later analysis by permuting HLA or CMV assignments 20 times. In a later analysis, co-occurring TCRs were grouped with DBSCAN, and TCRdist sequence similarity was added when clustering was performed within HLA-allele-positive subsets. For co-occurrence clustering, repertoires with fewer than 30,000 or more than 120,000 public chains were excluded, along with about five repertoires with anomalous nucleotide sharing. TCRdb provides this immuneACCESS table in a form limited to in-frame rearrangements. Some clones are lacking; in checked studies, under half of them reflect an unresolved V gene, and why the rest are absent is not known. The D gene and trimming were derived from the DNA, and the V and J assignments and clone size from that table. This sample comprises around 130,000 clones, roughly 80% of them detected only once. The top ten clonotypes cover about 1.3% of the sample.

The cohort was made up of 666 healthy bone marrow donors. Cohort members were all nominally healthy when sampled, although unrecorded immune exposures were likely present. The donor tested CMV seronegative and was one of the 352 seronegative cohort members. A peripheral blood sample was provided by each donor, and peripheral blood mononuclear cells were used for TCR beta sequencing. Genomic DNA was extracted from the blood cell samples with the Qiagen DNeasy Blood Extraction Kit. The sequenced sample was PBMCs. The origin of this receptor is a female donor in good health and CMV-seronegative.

CDR3 protein: CASSPGISGNTIYF. The DNA sequence is as follows: TGTGCCAGCAGCCCCGGGATCTCTGGAAACACCATATATTTT. The rearrangement combines TRBV6-5 with TRBJ1-3; there is no confident call for the D gene. V was cut back by 6 bases and J by 0 bases, leaving a gap of 9 bases between them. CDR1 and CDR2 were assigned from the germline V gene as MNHEY and SVGAGI. From its cysteine to its phenylalanine, the CDR3 spans 14 amino acids. Just the 42-base CDR3 DNA is kept, in frame starting at base 1.